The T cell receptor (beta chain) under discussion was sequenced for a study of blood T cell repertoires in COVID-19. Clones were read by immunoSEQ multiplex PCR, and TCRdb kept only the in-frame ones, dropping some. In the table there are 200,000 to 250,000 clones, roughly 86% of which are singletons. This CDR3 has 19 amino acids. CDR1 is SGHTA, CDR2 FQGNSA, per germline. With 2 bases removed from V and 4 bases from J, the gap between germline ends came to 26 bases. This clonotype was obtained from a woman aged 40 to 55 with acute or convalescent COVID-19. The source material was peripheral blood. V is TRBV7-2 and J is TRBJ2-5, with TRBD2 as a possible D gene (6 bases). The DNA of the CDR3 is TGTGCCAGCAGCTTAAGGTTTGGAGTAGGAGGGAGAATTCGAGAGACCCAGTACTTC. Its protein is CASSLRFGVGGRIRETQYF.